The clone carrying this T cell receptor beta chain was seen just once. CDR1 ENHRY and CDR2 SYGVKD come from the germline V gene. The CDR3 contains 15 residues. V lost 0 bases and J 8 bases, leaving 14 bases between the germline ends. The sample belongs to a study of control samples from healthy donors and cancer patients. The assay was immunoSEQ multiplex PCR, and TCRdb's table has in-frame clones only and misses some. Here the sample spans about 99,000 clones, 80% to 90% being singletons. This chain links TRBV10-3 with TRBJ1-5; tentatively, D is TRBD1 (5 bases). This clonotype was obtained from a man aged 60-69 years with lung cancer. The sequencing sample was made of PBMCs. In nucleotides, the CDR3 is TGTGCCATCAGTGAGTCCATTGGGGGTGGAGAGCCCCAGCATTTT. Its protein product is CAISESIGGGEPQHF.